Listed here are 21 T cell receptor beta chains from one sample, sequenced in a study of cytomegalovirus exposure and HLA in healthy donors. PCR used 60 Vbeta primers and 13 Jbeta primers. Measured with immunoSEQ multiplex PCR; TCRdb has only the in-frame clones, and not every one. The table lists around 68,000 clones, 68% of them singletons. What was sequenced was PBMCs. The origin of the receptors is a woman in her 30s in good health and CMV-seronegative.

This clone was seen a handful of times. The gene calls are TRBV5-1 and TRBJ1-4, with TRBD1 matching over 9 bases. Germline V gene lookup returns CDR1 SGHRS and CDR2 YFSETQ. The junction had 5 bases not matched to a gene; V was cut back by 3 bases and J by 8 bases. This CDR3 has 14 amino acids. This CDR3 is CASSSDRGDEKLFF. The CDR3 DNA sequence: TGCGCCAGCAGCTCCGACAGGGGGGACGAAAAACTGTTTTTT.

V usage is TRBV19 and J usage is TRBJ1-5; the D is unclear. Germline V CDR1 and CDR2: LNHDA, SQIVND (reference sequence). The CDR3 is 16 amino acids. Trimming stripped 9 bases from V and 3 bases from J, with 21 bases between. This CDR3 reads CASTHHGRANNQPQHF. In DNA, the CDR3 is TGTGCCAGCACCCACCACGGGCGGGCTAACAATCAGCCCCAGCATTTT.

The chain has TRBV18 and TRBJ1-1, with D tentatively TRBD1 (5 bases). This CDR3 contains 16 residues. V was shortened by 6 bases and J by 3 bases, with 20 bases between the two germline ends. Germline values: CDR1 KGHSH, CDR2 LQKENI. The DNA of the CDR3 is TGTGCCAGCTCCCCCATCCTAAGGGGCGCGGACACTGAAGCTTTCTTT. Encoded protein: CASSPILRGADTEAFF.

Only a few counts were recorded for this clone. This rearrangement joins TRBV5-6 to TRBJ2-6; 7 bases line up with TRBD1. Looked up from germline, CDR1 is SGHDT and CDR2 is YYEEEE. This CDR3 comprises 18 residues. V lost 4 bases, J lost 0 bases, and 10 bases stayed unmatched. The DNA for the CDR3 is TGTGCCAGCAGCCTACTTACGGGACAGTTCTCTGGGGCCAACGTCCTGACTTTC. It encodes CASSLLTGQFSGANVLTF. Filled out from reference TRBV5-6 and TRBJ2-6, the complete variable domain reads DAGVTQSPTHLIKTRGQQVTLRCSPKSGHDTVSWYQQALGQGPQFIFQYYEEEERQRGNFPDRFSGHQFPNYSSELNVNALLLGDSALYLCASSLLTGQFSGANVLTFGAGSRLTVL.

This chain links TRBV29-1 with TRBJ1-4, with 9 positions matching TRBD1. This CDR3 contains 14 residues. Trimming removed 4 bases from V and 4 bases from J; junction bases left unmatched: 4. CDR1 is SQVTM, CDR2 ANQGSEA, per germline. The CDR3 loop is CSVGPGQGNEKLFF. CDR3 bases: TGCAGCGTTGGCCCGGGACAGGGTAATGAAAAACTGTTTTTT.

The V gene is TRBV25-1, the J gene TRBJ2-5; 8 bases map to TRBD1. Germline assignment: CDR1 MGHDK and CDR2 SYGVNS. The CDR3 is 13 residues long. Losses at the gene ends were 2 bases for V and 4 bases for J; bases not matched to a gene: 0. The CDR3: CASSEDRGETQYF. The CDR3 nucleotides are TGTGCCAGCAGTGAAGACAGGGGAGAGACCCAGTACTTC.

The chain carries TRBV19 and TRBJ2-2, with D hard to call. CDR1 LNHDA and CDR2 SQIVND come from the germline V gene (reference sequence). The V end was cut by 0 bases, the J end by 3 bases, with 17 bases between. The CDR3 is made up of 18 amino acids. The CDR3 region has the DNA TGTGCCAGTAGTATAGATAAGCGAAGATCCTGGGACACCGGGGAGCTGTTTTTT. The encoded protein is CASSIDKRRSWDTGELFF.

V usage is TRBV30 and J usage is TRBJ2-1; 7 nucleotides align to TRBD1. The germline V gene encodes CDR1 GTSNPN and CDR2 SVGIG (reference sequence). The CDR3 runs 13 residues. Trimming removed 0 bases from V and 7 bases from J; junction bases left unmatched: 3. CDR3 sequence (DNA): TGTGCCTGGAGTGTTGGGACAGATAATGAGCAGTTCTTC. The encoded protein is CAWSVGTDNEQFF.

The chain is built from TRBV14 and TRBJ1-1; no clear D gene. Trimming removed 0 bases at V and 7 bases at J, with 3 bases between. This CDR3 contains 11 residues. Germline CDR1 is SGHDN and CDR2 is FVKESK. CDR3 sequence (DNA): TGTGCCAGCAGCCAAGACGGTGAAGCTTTCTTT. Translated, it gives CASSQDGEAFF.

The chain joins TRBV5-1 to TRBJ2-7, with D maybe TRBD1 (7 bases). The germline V and J ends were trimmed by 1 base and 5 bases, with 16 bases remaining between them. The CDR3 contains 15 residues. Germline V gives CDR1 SGHRS, CDR2 YFSETQ. CDR3 loop: CASSLNRGWGDEQYF. The CDR3 nucleotides read TGCGCCAGCAGCTTGAACAGGGGATGGGGGGACGAGCAGTACTTC.

This clone was observed a handful of times. A junction end diverges from the germline sequence, so it may reflect a read error. The chain uses TRBV27 and TRBJ1-6, with 8 nucleotides matching TRBD1. The CDR3 contains 15 residues. Germline V gene sequence: CDR1 MNHEY, CDR2 SMNVEV (reference sequence). The CDR3 protein is CASRSGGSNNSPLHF. CDR3 coding DNA: TGTGCAAGCAGATCAGGGGGCTCCAATAATTCACCCCTCCACTTT.

A few counts support this clone. The J gene is TRBJ1-1, the V gene TRBV27; D is perhaps TRBD1 (5 bases). In germline, CDR1 is MNHEY, CDR2 SMNVEV (reference sequence). V shed 0 bases and J shed 4 bases, with 9 bases lying between them. This CDR3 comprises 14 residues. The CDR3 loop reads CASSLSIRGTEAFF. For the CDR3, the DNA is TGTGCCAGCAGTTTATCGATAAGGGGCACTGAAGCTTTCTTT.

The chain combines TRBV14 with TRBJ1-2; the D gene is possibly TRBD1 (5 bases). CDR3 length equals 15 residues. Germline V gene data show CDR1 as SGHDN and CDR2 as FVKESK. V was clipped by 4 bases and J by 3 bases, with 15 bases between them. The CDR3 region is CASSPLGGFDYGYTF. DNA for the CDR3: TGTGCCAGCAGCCCGTTGGGGGGGTTTGACTATGGCTACACCTTC.

A few counts support this clone. CDR3 coding DNA: TGCGCCAGCAGCATCGACCCCGAGAGGTATGGCTACACCTTC. Its translation: CASSIDPERYGYTF. The rearrangement links TRBV5-1 to TRBJ1-2, with D uncertain. The CDR3 totals 14 residues. CDR1 SGHRS and CDR2 YFSETQ come from the germline V gene. V shed 4 bases and J shed 5 bases, with 15 bases lying between them.

The gene calls are TRBV6-4 and TRBJ2-7; TRBD1 matches at 9 bases. The CDR3 sequence is 14 residues long. Germline V gene lookup returns CDR1 MRHNA and CDR2 SNTAGT. The trim removed 2 bases at V and 3 bases at J, leaving 2 bases unmatched. CDR3 in amino acids: CASSDEGQGYEQYF. The DNA for the CDR3 is TGTGCCAGCAGTGACGAGGGACAGGGCTACGAGCAGTACTTC.

The rearrangement joins TRBV5-1 to TRBJ2-7; possibly TRBD1 for D (6 bases). Germline V lookup: CDR1 SGHRS, CDR2 YFSETQ. This CDR3 has 16 amino acids. With 0 bases removed from V and 3 bases from J, the gap between germline ends came to 16 bases. CDR3 DNA sequence: TGCGCCAGCAGCTTGGAGACCAGGGGCAGTATCTACGAGCAGTACTTC. This sequence encodes CASSLETRGSIYEQYF.

The chain recombines TRBV10-3 with TRBJ1-1; D is unresolved. This CDR3 comprises 13 residues. Germline V gene lookup returns CDR1 ENHRY and CDR2 SYGVKD. V gave up 0 bases and J gave up 0 bases, with 2 bases separating them. The CDR3 DNA reads TGTGCCATCAGTGAGTCCGTGAACACTGAAGCTTTCTTT. Protein sequence: CAISESVNTEAFF.

This clone was seen once. CDR3 sequence reads: CASSPWLAGTGETQYF. As DNA, the CDR3 is TGTGCCAGCAGTCCTTGGCTAGCGGGGACGGGAGAGACCCAGTACTTC. The chain is built from TRBV6-6 and TRBJ2-5, with 9 bases identical to TRBD2. CDR3 length: 16 residues. With V trimmed by 5 bases and J by 4 bases, 11 bases remained unmatched. Germline CDR1 reads MNHNY; CDR2 reads SVGAGI (reference sequence).

J is TRBJ2-5 and V is TRBV27; 14 bases line up with TRBD2. The V and J ends lost 5 bases and 5 bases, in that order; junction bases with no gene match: 4. The CDR3 loop spans 15 amino acids. Looked up from germline, CDR1 is MNHEY and CDR2 is SMNVEV (reference sequence). The CDR3 DNA is TGTGCCAGCAGTAGACTAGCGGGGGGGCGGGAGACCCAGTACTTC. Amino acids: CASSRLAGGRETQYF.

This clone was picked up a small number of times. The chain employs TRBV6-6 and TRBJ2-1; unclear D gene. This CDR3 is built from 11 residues. The V end lost 4 bases, the J end lost 6 bases, and 4 bases lay between the germline ends. Germline V gene data show CDR1 as MNHNY and CDR2 as SVGAGI (reference sequence). The CDR3 DNA sequence: TGTGCCAGCAGTTTGGCCAATGAGCAGTTCTTC. Its protein product is CASSLANEQFF.

This chain joins TRBV11-2 and TRBJ1-1; D is ambiguous. CDR1 SGHAT and CDR2 FQNNGV come from the germline V gene. The CDR3 is 14 amino acids. V lost 2 bases to trimming and J lost 1 base, with 8 bases between them. CDR3 DNA sequence: TGTGCCAGCAGCTTATTATACGGGAACACTGAAGCTTTCTTT. Translated: CASSLLYGNTEAFF.